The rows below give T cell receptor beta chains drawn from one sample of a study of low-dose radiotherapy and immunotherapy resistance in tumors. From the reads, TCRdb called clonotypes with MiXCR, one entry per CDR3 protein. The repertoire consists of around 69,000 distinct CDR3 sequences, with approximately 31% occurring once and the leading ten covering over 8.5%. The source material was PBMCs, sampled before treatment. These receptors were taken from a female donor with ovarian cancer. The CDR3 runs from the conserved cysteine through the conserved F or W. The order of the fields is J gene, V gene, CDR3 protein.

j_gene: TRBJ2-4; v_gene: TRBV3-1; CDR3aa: CASSQYAPGTSGRGNIQYF
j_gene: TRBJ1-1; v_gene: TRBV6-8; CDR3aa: CASNREGLNTEAFF
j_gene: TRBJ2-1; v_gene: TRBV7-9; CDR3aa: CASTALISGQQFF
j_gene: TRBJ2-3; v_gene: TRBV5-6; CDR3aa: CASSPLGLAGGPRDTQYF
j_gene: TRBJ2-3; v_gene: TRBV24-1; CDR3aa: CATSDRRGTDTQYF
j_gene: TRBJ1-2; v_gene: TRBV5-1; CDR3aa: CASSIAGTGYGYTF
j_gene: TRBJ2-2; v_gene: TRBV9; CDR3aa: CASSVVGVPGELFF
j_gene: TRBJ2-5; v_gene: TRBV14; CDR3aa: CASSLRTTTGRETQYF
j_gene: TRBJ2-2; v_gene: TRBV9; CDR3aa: CASSEHDTNTGELFF
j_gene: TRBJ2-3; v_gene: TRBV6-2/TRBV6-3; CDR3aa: CASPILSGRQADTQYF
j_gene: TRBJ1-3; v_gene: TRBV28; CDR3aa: CASRRDGTRSGNTIYF
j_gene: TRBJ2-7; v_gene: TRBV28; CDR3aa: CASSLGTSVSYEQYF
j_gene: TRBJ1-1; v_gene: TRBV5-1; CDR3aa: CASRAGTANTEAFF
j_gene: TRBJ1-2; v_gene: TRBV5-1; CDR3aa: CASSLVGANYGYTF
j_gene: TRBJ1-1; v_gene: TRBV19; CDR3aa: CASSVRDRGTEAFF
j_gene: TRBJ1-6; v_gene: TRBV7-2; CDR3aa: CASSKGRAYNSPLHF
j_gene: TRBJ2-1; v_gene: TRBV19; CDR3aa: CASSIIDNEQFF
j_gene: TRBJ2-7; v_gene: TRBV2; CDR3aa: CASSVSGYEQYF
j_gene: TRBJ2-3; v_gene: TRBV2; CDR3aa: CASSPEGTDTQYF
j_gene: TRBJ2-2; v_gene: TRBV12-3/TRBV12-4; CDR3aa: CASSWNLTPNTGELFF
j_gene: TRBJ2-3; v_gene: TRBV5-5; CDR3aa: CASSSKAADTQYF
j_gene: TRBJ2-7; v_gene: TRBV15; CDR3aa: CATSAFSGVYEQYF
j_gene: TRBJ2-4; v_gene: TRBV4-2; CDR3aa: CASSQQTSGNVKNIQYF
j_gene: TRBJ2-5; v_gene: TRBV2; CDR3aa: CASSEEAGSRAQYF
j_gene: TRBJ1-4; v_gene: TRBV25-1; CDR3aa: CASRKGQGANEKLFF
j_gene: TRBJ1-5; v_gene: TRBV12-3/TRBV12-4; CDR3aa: CASSPDRLNQPQHF
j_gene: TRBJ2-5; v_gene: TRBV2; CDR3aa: CASVSHGGRQETQYF
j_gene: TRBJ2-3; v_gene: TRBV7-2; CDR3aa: CASSRQGTGSTDTQYF
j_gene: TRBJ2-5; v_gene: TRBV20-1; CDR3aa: CSVPGGDLETQYF
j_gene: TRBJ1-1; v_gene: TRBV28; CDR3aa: CASSLTRRGTEAFF
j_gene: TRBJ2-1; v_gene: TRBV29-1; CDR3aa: CSVLRTSGSPDEQFF
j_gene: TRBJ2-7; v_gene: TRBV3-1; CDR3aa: CASSQGKNYPYEQYF
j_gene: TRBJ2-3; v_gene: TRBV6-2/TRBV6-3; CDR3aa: CASSQYRGTDTQYF
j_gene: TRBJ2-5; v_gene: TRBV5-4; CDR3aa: CASSGEVAGGQGETQYF
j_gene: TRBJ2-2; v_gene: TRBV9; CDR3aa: CASSITSGSTGELFF
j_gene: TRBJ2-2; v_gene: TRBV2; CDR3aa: CASSRDRRRSDTGELFF
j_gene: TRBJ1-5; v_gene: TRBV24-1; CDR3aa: CATSDRRRGGSNQPQHF
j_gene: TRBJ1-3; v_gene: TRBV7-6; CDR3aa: CASSGSSGNTIYF